This T cell receptor beta chain is drawn from a study of blood T cell repertoires in COVID-19. Study at large: Samples representing acute and convalescent COVID-19 were sourced from the United States, Italy and Spain.

As processed by the authors: Estimation of nucleated cell counts was performed using reference gene primer amplification. Here immunoSEQ multiplex PCR was the method, and the copy in TCRdb shows in-frame clones only, minus some. V, J and clone size were drawn from that table, and D and trimming were deduced from the DNA. The sample has about 320,000 clones, approximately 85% seen once; the top ten hold just over 7%. This clone was counted a few times. V was cut by 7 bases and J by 5 bases, with 14 bases left in between. The germline V gene has CDR1 SNHLY and CDR2 FYNNEI. The CDR3 extends over 14 amino acids.

Sequenced sample: peripheral blood. The chain carries TRBV2 and TRBJ2-2; D is perhaps TRBD2 (6 bases). This TCR came from a human donor in a cohort sampled during active COVID-19. The CDR3 DNA follows: TGTGCCAGCATATTAGGACTACGGACCGGGGAGCTGTTTTTT. Protein product: CASILGLRTGELFF. Full variable domain (remainder filled in from reference TRBV2 and TRBJ2-2): EPEVTQTPSHQVTQMGQEVILRCVPISNHLYFYWYRQILGQKVEFLVSFYNNEISEKSEIFDDQFSVERPDGSNFTLKIRSTKLEDSAMYFCASILGLRTGELFFGEGSRLTVL.